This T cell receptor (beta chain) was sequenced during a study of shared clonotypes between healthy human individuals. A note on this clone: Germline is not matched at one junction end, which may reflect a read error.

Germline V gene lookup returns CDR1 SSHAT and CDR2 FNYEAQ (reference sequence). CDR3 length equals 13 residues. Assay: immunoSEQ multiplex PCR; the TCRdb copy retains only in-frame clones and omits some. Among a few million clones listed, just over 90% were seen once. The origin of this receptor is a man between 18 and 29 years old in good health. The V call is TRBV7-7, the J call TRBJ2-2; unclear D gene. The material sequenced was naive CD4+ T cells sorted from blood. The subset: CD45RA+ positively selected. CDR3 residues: CASSSRVTGELFF. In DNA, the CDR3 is TGTGCTAGCAGCTCTCGCGTGACCGGGGAGCTGTTTTTT.